One and the same sample provided the 32 T cell receptor beta chains below, sequenced in a study of chemoradiotherapy in HPV16-positive cancers. TCRdb keeps only in-frame clones here, not all; method: immunoSEQ multiplex PCR. The sample yields 30,000 to 40,000 clones, around 76% seen once. The sequences come from blood, collected from a patient who underwent chemoradiotherapy. The receptor source for this set is a human donor with HPV-associated anogenital cancer.

The gene calls are TRBV5-1 and TRBJ2-1; TRBD2 matches at 10 bases. With 4 bases clipped from V and 12 bases from J, the junction kept 10 bases outside the gene matches. The CDR3 has 14 residues. Germline CDR1 SGHRS, CDR2 YFSETQ. The CDR3 DNA is TGCGCCAGCAGCCCCCTTACTAGCGGGGAGGGGCAGTTCTTC. This gives the protein CASSPLTSGEGQFF.

V is TRBV7-2 and J is TRBJ1-1, with a possible D match to TRBD1 (6 bases). V lost 5 bases and J 5 bases, leaving 15 bases between the germline ends. From germline, CDR1 is SGHTA and CDR2 FQGNSA. This CDR3 contains 14 residues. The CDR3 is CASSPGGGRTEAFF. CDR3 DNA sequence: TGTGCCAGCAGCCCCGGGGGCGGGAGGACTGAAGCTTTCTTT.

This CDR3 is CASSQVGNEKLFF. The CDR3 DNA reads TGCGCCAGCAGCCAAGTGGGAAATGAAAAACTGTTTTTT. The chain uses TRBV4-1 and TRBJ1-4; D not resolved. Trimming shortened V by 1 base and J by 5 bases, and 5 bases separated the two germline ends. The CDR3 spans 13 residues. Germline V gives CDR1 MGHRA, CDR2 YSYEKL.

V usage is TRBV23-1 and J usage is TRBJ1-2; D uncertain. TRBV23-1 is an open reading frame whose function is uncertain. Trimming removed 3 bases at V and 5 bases at J, with 13 bases between. The CDR3 has 14 residues. This CDR3 reads CASSHSGRNYGYTF. The DNA for the CDR3 is TGCGCCAGCAGTCACTCCGGACGGAATTATGGCTACACCTTC.

This rearrangement joins TRBV7-7 to TRBJ1-6; the match to TRBD1 covers 8 bases. This CDR3 spans 22 amino acids. Germline CDR1 reads SSHAT; CDR2 reads FNYEAQ (reference sequence). Trimming cost V 2 bases and J 8 bases; bases outside gene matches: 26. The CDR3 sequence: CASSLSYRQGPRQGGFDSPLHF. CDR3 bases: TGTGCCAGCAGCTTATCGTATCGACAGGGGCCAAGACAGGGAGGTTTTGATTCACCCCTCCACTTT.

The V and J genes are TRBV7-7 and TRBJ2-7; TRBD1 or TRBD2 may be the D gene (5 bases each). The V end was cut by 2 bases, the J end by 6 bases, with 11 bases between. The V gene's germline CDR1 is SSHAT and CDR2 FNYEAQ (reference sequence). This CDR3 is built from 13 residues. The CDR3 protein is CASSLLSGSEQYF. CDR3 sequence (DNA): TGTGCCAGCAGCTTACTTTCAGGGAGCGAGCAGTACTTC.

The chain recombines TRBV5-1 with TRBJ1-5; TRBD1 is a possible D gene (5 bases). Trimming took 4 bases from V and 7 from J, leaving 15 bases between them. From germline, CDR1 is SGHRS and CDR2 YFSETQ. The CDR3 is 14 amino acids. The DNA of the CDR3 is TGCGCCAGCAGCCCAATCCTGGGGGACCAGCCCCAGCATTTT. Translation: CASSPILGDQPQHF.

This rearrangement joins TRBV9 to TRBJ2-2, with 8 bases matching TRBD1. Germline V gene lookup returns CDR1 SGDLS and CDR2 YYNGEE. The CDR3 spans 18 residues. J gave up 6 bases and V 3 bases, and 16 bases lay outside the gene matches. CDR3 bases: TGTGCCAGCAGCGAGGTCATGGGCGCGGCAGGGGGCCCCGGGGAGCTGTTTTTT. Translating it yields CASSEVMGAAGGPGELFF.

This chain uses TRBV7-2 with TRBJ1-2; no reliable D call. The germline V gene encodes CDR1 SGHTA and CDR2 FQGNSA. The CDR3 sequence is 14 residues long. V was clipped by 7 bases and J by 2 bases, with 14 bases between them. The CDR3 DNA reads TGTGCCAGCACCCCTCCGGGATTAAACTATGGCTACACCTTC. The encoded protein is CASTPPGLNYGYTF.

This clone was recorded once. V is TRBV11-2 and J is TRBJ2-3; 9 bases align to TRBD1. The V gene's germline CDR1 is SGHAT and CDR2 FQNNGV. The CDR3 contains 16 residues. V lost 3 bases and J lost 1; bases outside the gene matches: 5. CDR3 in amino acids: CASSLGRDRGTDTQYF. Written as DNA, the CDR3 is TGTGCCAGCAGCTTGGGCCGGGACAGGGGCACAGATACGCAGTATTTT. Full variable domain (remainder filled in from reference TRBV11-2 and TRBJ2-3): EAGVAQSPRYKIIEKRQSVAFWCNPISGHATLYWYQQILGQGPKLLIQFQNNGVVDDSQLPKDRFSAERLKGVDSTLKIQPAKLEDSAVYLCASSLGRDRGTDTQYFGPGTRLTVL.

This clone was picked up one time. The V and J genes are TRBV19 and TRBJ2-7; 8 nucleotides line up with TRBD1. After removal of 4 bases from V and 5 bases from J, the junction contained 19 bases not matched to a gene. This CDR3 is 18 amino acids long. Germline V lookup: CDR1 LNHDA, CDR2 SQIVND (reference sequence). This CDR3 reads CASSTSRLQGETWDEQYF. Here the CDR3 DNA reads TGTGCCAGTAGTACCTCAAGATTACAGGGGGAAACTTGGGACGAGCAGTACTTC.

The V and J genes are TRBV6-5 and TRBJ2-7, with TRBD1 identical over 9 bases. Trimming cost V 6 bases and J 4 bases; bases outside gene matches: 7. The germline CDR1 and CDR2 sequences are MNHEY and SVGAGI. There are 14 residues in the CDR3. The CDR3 DNA follows: TGTGCCAGCAGGGAACAGGGGGCTTCATACGAGCAGTACTTC. As protein: CASREQGASYEQYF.

The rearrangement links TRBV7-6 to TRBJ1-1, with D possibly being TRBD1 (5 bases). Looked up from germline, CDR1 is SGHVS and CDR2 is FNYEAQ. V gave up 4 bases and J gave up 11 bases, with 23 bases separating them. The CDR3 has 15 amino acids. CDR3 nucleotides: TGTGCCAGCAGCTCTGGGGAGGGGAGGGGAAAGGAGGCTTTCTTT. It is translated as CASSSGEGRGKEAFF.

The chain has TRBV11-1 and TRBJ2-5, with TRBD1 as a possible D gene (6 bases). Looked up from germline, CDR1 is SGHAT and CDR2 is FQDESV (reference sequence). V was clipped by 1 base and J by 5 bases, with 20 bases between them. The length of the CDR3 is 17 residues. The CDR3 here is CASSLEFRGTYGETQYF. Written as DNA, the CDR3 is TGTGCCAGCAGCTTAGAATTTCGTGGGACATACGGGGAGACCCAGTACTTC. The variable domain in full, completed from reference TRBV11-1 and TRBJ2-5, reads EAEVAQSPRYKITEKSQAVAFWCDPISGHATLYWYRQILGQGPELLVQFQDESVVDDSQLPKDRFSAERLKGVDSTLKIQPAELGDSAMYLCASSLEFRGTYGETQYFGPGTRLLVL.

The chain uses TRBV19 and TRBJ1-3, with a possible D match to TRBD1 (6 bases). Deletions cut 8 bases from V and 2 bases from J, with 13 bases between. CDR1 LNHDA and CDR2 SQIVND come from the germline V gene (reference sequence). The CDR3 length is 14 residues. CDR3 coding DNA: TGTGCCAGTCGATCAGGGGCAACTGGAAACACCATATATTTT. Protein: CASRSGATGNTIYF.

V usage is TRBV10-3 and J usage is TRBJ1-5, with a weak D call TRBD1 (6 bases). V was clipped by 0 bases and J by 2 bases, with 17 bases between them. Germline CDR1 and CDR2: ENHRY and SYGVKD. The CDR3 has 18 amino acids. Here the CDR3 reads CAISESKQGGRGNQPQHF. The DNA for the CDR3 is TGTGCCATCAGTGAGTCGAAACAGGGAGGGCGTGGCAATCAGCCCCAGCATTTT.

The CDR3 is CAWSTGVPEKLFF. For the CDR3, the DNA is TGTGCCTGGAGTACGGGGGTCCCTGAAAAACTGTTTTTT. The chain combines TRBV30 with TRBJ1-4, with a tentative D call TRBD1 (5 bases). The germline gives CDR1 GTSNPN, CDR2 SVGIG (reference sequence). The CDR3 has 13 amino acids. V shed 2 bases and J shed 7 bases, with 11 bases lying between them. The full variable domain, in which reference TRBV30 and TRBJ1-4 provide the parts outside the CDR3, is SQTIHQWPATLVQPVGSPLSLECTVEGTSNPNLYWYRQAAGRGLQLLFYSVGIGQISSEVPQNLSASRPQDRQFILSSKKLLLSDSGFYLCAWSTGVPEKLFFGSGTQLSVL.

This chain uses TRBV10-2 with TRBJ2-3; D call uncertain. Between the trimmed V and J ends, which lost 3 bases and 4 bases, there was a span of 11 bases. The CDR3 has 14 residues. The V gene's germline CDR1 is WSHSY and CDR2 SAAADI. The CDR3 region has the DNA TGCGCCAGCAGTGAAGCTAGAGGACCAGATACGCAGTATTTT. It specifies CASSEARGPDTQYF.

The chain has TRBV19 and TRBJ2-7; 11 nucleotides agree with TRBD2. Germline V gene lookup returns CDR1 LNHDA and CDR2 SQIVND (reference sequence). The CDR3 runs to 16 residues. The V and J ends lost 1 base and 3 bases, in that order; junction bases with no gene match: 5. The CDR3 region is CASSIGAGTSGYEQYF. The CDR3 nucleotides are TGTGCCAGTAGTATAGGCGCCGGGACTAGCGGCTACGAGCAGTACTTC. The entire variable domain, with the rest obtained from reference TRBV19 and TRBJ2-7, is as follows: DGGITQSPKYLFRKEGQNVTLSCEQNLNHDAMYWYRQDPGQGLRLIYYSQIVNDFQKGDIAEGYSVSREKKESFPLTVTSAQKNPTAFYLCASSIGAGTSGYEQYFGPGTRLTVT.

CDR3 in DNA: TGTGCCATCAGTTCGATAGGCTATACTGAAGCTTTCTTT. Protein product: CAISSIGYTEAFF. This chain joins TRBV10-3 and TRBJ1-1; D is unresolved. The CDR3 contains 13 residues. Per the germline V gene, CDR1 is ENHRY and CDR2 is SYGVKD. V was shortened by 5 bases and J by 5 bases, with 12 bases between the two germline ends.

The V call is TRBV7-9, the J call TRBJ2-7, with TRBD1 matching over 7 bases. The CDR3 is made up of 18 amino acids. V lost 5 bases, J lost 2 bases, and 18 bases stayed unmatched. Germline assignment: CDR1 SEHNR and CDR2 FQNEAQ (reference sequence). As DNA, the CDR3 is TGTGCCAGCAGCCCGCGCCTTTTAATCCGGGACAGTACCTACGAGCAGTACTTC. It is translated as CASSPRLLIRDSTYEQYF.

The chain's CDR3 is CASSSDPGGINRGYTF. For the CDR3, the DNA is TGCGCCAGCAGCTCCGACCCCGGGGGCATCAACCGTGGCTACACCTTC. The chain carries TRBV5-1 and TRBJ1-2; a possible D gene is TRBD1 (6 bases). Trimming cost V 3 bases and J 7 bases, with 22 bases left between them. CDR3 length equals 16 residues. Germline values: CDR1 SGHRS, CDR2 YFSETQ.

The V call is TRBV7-3, the J call TRBJ2-3; 9 bases match TRBD2. V lost 2 bases and J lost 1; bases outside the gene matches: 1. Germline assignment: CDR1 SGHTA and CDR2 FQGTGA. This CDR3 has 15 amino acids. The CDR3 protein is CASSLVAGGTDTQYF. Written as DNA, the CDR3 is TGTGCCAGCAGCTTAGTAGCGGGGGGCACAGATACGCAGTATTTT.

The CDR3 coding sequence is TGTGCCAGCTCACTGACAGATGGTTGGACCCAGTACTTC. Translated, it gives CASSLTDGWTQYF. The chain has TRBV6-5 and TRBJ2-5; possible D gene TRBD1, 5 bases. V was shortened by 8 bases and J by 7 bases, with 17 bases between the two germline ends. The germline CDR1 and CDR2 sequences are MNHEY and SVGAGI. This CDR3 has 13 amino acids.

The V and J genes are TRBV5-1 and TRBJ2-3, with no clear D. V was clipped by 3 bases and J by 1 base, with 9 bases between them. The CDR3 is 14 amino acids. Germline assignment: CDR1 SGHRS and CDR2 YFSETQ. The CDR3 is CASSSRRGTDTQYF. Here the CDR3 DNA reads TGCGCCAGCAGCTCCCGTAGGGGCACAGATACGCAGTATTTT. The full variable domain, in which reference TRBV5-1 and TRBJ2-3 provide the parts outside the CDR3, is KAGVTQTPRYLIKTRGQQVTLSCSPISGHRSVSWYQQTPGQGLQFLFEYFSETQRNKGNFPGRFSGRQFSNSRSEMNVSTLELGDSALYLCASSSRRGTDTQYFGPGTRLTVL.

This clone was counted a single time. This chain uses TRBV4-2 with TRBJ2-7, with TRBD1 as a possible D gene (5 bases). Trimming removed 1 base from V and 1 base from J, with 17 bases in between. The CDR3 is 17 amino acids. Germline assignment: CDR1 LGHNA and CDR2 YNFKEQ. CDR3: CASSQGLLGEKSYEQYF. The CDR3 nucleotides are TGTGCCAGCAGCCAAGGGCTCCTAGGGGAAAAATCCTACGAGCAGTACTTC.

Regarding this clone: This same CDR3 is encoded by further DNA sequences in the sample. V and J are TRBV7-2 and TRBJ1-1; D may be TRBD1 (6 bases). The CDR3 covers 17 residues. V was cut by 1 base and J by 0 bases, with 15 bases left in between. CDR1 and CDR2 from the germline V gene are SGHTA and FQGNSA. CDR3 sequence reads: CASSLGGFGQMNTEAFF. In DNA form, the CDR3 reads TGTGCCAGCAGCTTAGGGGGTTTTGGACAGATGAACACTGAAGCTTTCTTT. Filled out from reference TRBV7-2 and TRBJ1-1, the complete variable domain reads GAGVSQSPSNKVTEKGKDVELRCDPISGHTALYWYRQSLGQGLEFLIYFQGNSAPDKSGLPSDRFSAERTGGSVSTLTIQRTQQEDSAVYLCASSLGGFGQMNTEAFFGQGTRLTVV.

In this sample, this clone turned up once. This chain joins TRBV9 and TRBJ2-7; 8 bases fit TRBD2. The CDR3 extends over 15 amino acids. The ends lost 4 bases at V and 7 bases at J; junction bases unmatched: 13. Germline V lookup: CDR1 SGDLS, CDR2 YYNGEE. In DNA form, the CDR3 reads TGTGCCAGCAGCCGGGAAGCGGGGGCCTCCGATGAGCAGTACTTC. Encoded protein: CASSREAGASDEQYF.

The sample holds one count of this clone. V usage is TRBV2 and J usage is TRBJ2-1, with D unclear. Trimming pared 8 bases from V and 10 bases from J, leaving 21 bases between. CDR3 length: 14 amino acids. Germline lookup yields CDR1 SNHLY and CDR2 FYNNEI. CDR3 DNA: TGTGCCAGCGTCGAAGGCTACTCCCTCCAGGAGCAGTTCTTC. It specifies CASVEGYSLQEQFF.

This sequence joins TRBV12-5 and TRBJ2-5, with 9 positions matching TRBD2. The CDR3 sequence is 15 residues long. CDR1 is LGHNT and CDR2 is FRNRAP in the germline V gene. The J segment lost 2 bases and the V segment lost 1 base, leaving 2 bases of the junction unmatched. CDR3 nucleotides: TGTGCTAGTGGTTTGGGACTAGCGGAACAAGAGACCCAGTACTTC. Translating gives CASGLGLAEQETQYF.

The rearrangement links TRBV6-5 to TRBJ1-2; possibly TRBD1 for D (6 bases). CDR3 length: 12 amino acids. The ends were cut back, 6 bases at V and 6 bases at J, with 11 bases in the middle. In germline, CDR1 is MNHEY, CDR2 SVGAGI. CDR3 protein: CASRDNRDGYTF. The CDR3 DNA reads as TGTGCCAGCAGGGATAACAGGGATGGCTACACCTTC.

The chain links TRBV5-1 to TRBJ2-7; 8 nucleotides align to TRBD1. There are 16 residues in the CDR3. The trim removed 4 bases at V and 3 bases at J, leaving 12 bases unmatched. Germline CDR1 is SGHRS and CDR2 is YFSETQ. The CDR3 region is CASSRLPFGQGYEQYF. DNA for the CDR3: TGCGCCAGCAGCCGGCTCCCCTTCGGACAGGGCTACGAGCAGTACTTC.